This TCR beta chain was identified in a study of blood T cell repertoires in COVID-19. Source study methods: The assay estimated nucleated cells by amplifying reference gene primers. TCRdb's table, derived via immunoSEQ multiplex PCR, lists solely in-frame clones and lacks some. V, J and clone size are taken as reported in that table, and D and trimming were inferred from the DNA itself. The sample has about 160,000 clones, approximately 91% seen once. Trimming took 9 bases from V and 3 from J; bases not matched to a gene: 8. The CDR3 is 13 residues long. This clonotype was sampled from a man aged 18 to 29 with acute or convalescent COVID-19. V gene TRBV12-3 or TRBV12-4 combines with J gene TRBJ2-7; the match to TRBD1 covers 7 bases. Material for sequencing was peripheral blood. The CDR3: CASSRTGLYEQYF. DNA of the CDR3: TGTGCCAGTTCCCGGACAGGCCTCTACGAGCAGTACTTC.